What follows is one T cell receptor (beta chain) and its context. This specimen belongs to a study of blood T cell repertoires in COVID-19. On the study more broadly: The United States, Italy and Spain supplied acute and convalescent COVID-19 samples. Sources were T cells, B-cell-depleted T cells, or PBMCs; the material itself was cDNA or gDNA.

V lost 1 base and J 2 bases, leaving 8 bases between the germline ends. The germline gives CDR1 SGHTA, CDR2 FQGNSA. The CDR3 covers 14 residues. The authors' processing: Quantification of nucleated cells was approximated via reference gene primer amplification. TCRdb's table, derived via immunoSEQ multiplex PCR, lists solely in-frame clones and lacks some. That table furnishes V, J and clone size, whereas the DNA furnished D and trimming. Of about 160,000 clones listed, under 80% are singletons. The chain links TRBV7-2 to TRBJ1-2; no reliable D call. The sample taken for sequencing was peripheral blood. This TCR was sampled from a man between 65 and 79 years old with acute or convalescent COVID-19. In DNA, the CDR3 is TGTGCCAGCAGCTTAGAAGCCTTCAACTATGGCTACACCTTC. This translates into CASSLEAFNYGYTF.